This TCR beta chain was identified in a study of T cell repertoires in cytomegalovirus infection. Overall study context: Indications came from public TCR beta signatures; they pointed to CMV infection and to a matching HLA type.

Remarks on this clonotype: Its matching antigen is unknown.

The study, taken as a whole, reports: HLA-C-restricted CMV-specific TCR beta clonotypes were dominant in the ex vivo response. The study identified carriers of CMV plus the relevant HLA from cumulative public TCR beta family frequency.

Germline loops: CDR1 KGHSH, CDR2 LQKENI. The V gene lost 3 bases and the J gene lost 4 bases, with 12 bases spanning the gap. CDR3 length equals 14 residues. TCRdb recomputed calls from the reads with MiXCR, one row per CDR3 protein. Of about 740,000 distinct CDR3 sequences detected, roughly 35% appear once; the ten largest clones hold around 2.8%. This receptor was taken from a human donor in good health (CMV status not recorded). Some clones in this sample may be carry-over from other donors' samples. The chain links TRBV18 to TRBJ1-1; D remains ambiguous. The material sequenced was PBMCs. CDR3 bases: TGTGCCAGCTCACCGACCGGGCTCCCCACTGAAGCTTTCTTT. Protein: CASSPTGLPTEAFF. Complete variable domain (other parts from reference TRBV18 and TRBJ1-1): NAGVMQNPRHLVRRRGQEARLRCSPMKGHSHVYWYRQLPEEGLKFMVYLQKENIIDESGMPKERFSAEFPKEGPSILRIQQVVRGDSAAYFCASSPTGLPTEAFFGQGTRLTVV.